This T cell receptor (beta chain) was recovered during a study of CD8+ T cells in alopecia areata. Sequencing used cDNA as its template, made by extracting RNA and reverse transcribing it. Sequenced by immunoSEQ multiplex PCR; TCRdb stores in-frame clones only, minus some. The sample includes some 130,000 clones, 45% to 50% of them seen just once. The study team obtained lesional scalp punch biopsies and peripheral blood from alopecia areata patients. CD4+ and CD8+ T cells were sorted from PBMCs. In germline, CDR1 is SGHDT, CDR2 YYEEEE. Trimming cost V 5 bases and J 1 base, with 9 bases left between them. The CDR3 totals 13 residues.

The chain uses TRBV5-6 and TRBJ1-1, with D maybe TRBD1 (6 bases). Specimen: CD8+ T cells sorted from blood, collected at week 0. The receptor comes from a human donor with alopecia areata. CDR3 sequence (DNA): TGTGCCAGCAGACTACAGGGGAACACTGAAGCTTTCTTT. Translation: CASRLQGNTEAFF.